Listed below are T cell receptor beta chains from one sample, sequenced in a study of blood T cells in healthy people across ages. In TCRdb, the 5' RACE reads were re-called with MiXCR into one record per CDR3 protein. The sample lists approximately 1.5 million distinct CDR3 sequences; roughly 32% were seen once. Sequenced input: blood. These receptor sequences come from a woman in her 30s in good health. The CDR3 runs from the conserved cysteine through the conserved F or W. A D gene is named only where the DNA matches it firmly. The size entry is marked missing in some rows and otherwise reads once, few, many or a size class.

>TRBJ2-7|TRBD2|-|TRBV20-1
CSAKLAGDYEQYF
TGCAGTGCTAAGCTAGCGGGAGACTACGAGCAGTACTTC
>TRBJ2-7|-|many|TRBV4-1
CASSQVGTTGEQYF
TGCGCCAGCAGCCAAGTGGGGACGACGGGGGAGCAGTACTTC
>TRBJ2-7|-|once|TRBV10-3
CAISESAAGKWEQYF
TGTGCCATCAGTGAGTCGGCGGCAGGGAAATGGGAGCAGTACTTC
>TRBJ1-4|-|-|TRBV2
CASRKENIPGEKLFF
TGTGCCAGCAGAAAAGAAAATATCCCGGGGGAAAAACTGTTTTTT
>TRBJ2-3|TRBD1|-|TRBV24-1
CATSDTRQGADTQYF
TGTGCCACCAGTGATACTCGACAGGGTGCAGATACGCAGTATTTT
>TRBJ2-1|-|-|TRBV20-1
CSARDLAPGEQFF
TGCAGTGCTAGAGATCTAGCGCCCGGGGAGCAGTTCTTC
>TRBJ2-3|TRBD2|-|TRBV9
CASSVAPAGGTDTQYF
TGTGCCAGCAGCGTAGCTCCAGCGGGGGGCACAGATACGCAGTATTTT
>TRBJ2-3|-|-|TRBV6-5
CASSYLSVGGYTQYF
TGTGCCAGCAGTTACCTCTCCGTGGGTGGATATACGCAGTATTTT
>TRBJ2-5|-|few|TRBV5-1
CASSLGVVADHQETQYF
TGCGCCAGCAGCCTAGGGGTAGTAGCGGATCACCAAGAGACCCAGTACTTC
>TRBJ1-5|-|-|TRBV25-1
CASSDYKVDQPQHF
TGTGCCAGCAGTGATTACAAGGTGGATCAGCCCCAGCATTTT
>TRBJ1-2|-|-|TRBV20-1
CSAEQGNYGYTF
TGCAGTGCTGAGCAAGGAAACTATGGCTACACCTTC
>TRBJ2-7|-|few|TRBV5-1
CASSLAGGPLSGGYEQYF
TGCGCCAGCAGCTTAGCAGGAGGACCTCTTTCGGGCGGCTACGAGCAGTACTTC
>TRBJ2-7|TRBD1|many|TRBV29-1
CSVETTGDYEQYF
TGCAGCGTTGAGACGACAGGGGATTACGAGCAGTACTTC
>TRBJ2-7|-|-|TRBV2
CASVQTGSLREQYF
TGTGCCAGCGTTCAGACGGGGAGCCTGAGGGAGCAGTACTTC
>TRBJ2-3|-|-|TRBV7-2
CASSSGLWRYF
TGTGCCAGCAGCTCGGGACTCTGGCGGTATTTT
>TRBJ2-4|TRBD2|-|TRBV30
CAWSVMTSIAKNIQYF
TGTGCCTGGAGTGTTATGACTAGCATAGCCAAAAACATTCAGTACTTC
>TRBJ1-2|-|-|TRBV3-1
CASSQESWSYGYTF
TGTGCCAGCAGCCAAGAATCGTGGAGCTATGGCTACACCTTC
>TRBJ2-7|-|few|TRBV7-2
CASSLQPVAHEQYF
TGTGCCAGCAGCTTACAGCCGGTGGCCCACGAGCAGTACTTC
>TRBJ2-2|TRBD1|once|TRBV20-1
CSANPGGGSGVLFF
TGCAGTGCAAACCCAGGGGGCGGCTCCGGGGTGCTGTTTTTT
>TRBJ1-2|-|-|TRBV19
CASSSLRDGYTF
TGTGCCAGTAGCAGTCTCAGGGATGGCTACACCTTC
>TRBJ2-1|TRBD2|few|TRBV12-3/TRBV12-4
CASSLSRLAGTYEQFF
TGTGCCAGCAGTTTATCTCGACTAGCGGGAACCTATGAGCAGTTCTTC
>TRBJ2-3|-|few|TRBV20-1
CSAAPGLQLTQYF
TGCAGTGCTGCCCCGGGACTCCAACTCACGCAGTATTTT
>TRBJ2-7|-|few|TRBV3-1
CASSHWGPHEQYF
TGTGCCAGCAGCCACTGGGGACCCCACGAGCAGTACTTC
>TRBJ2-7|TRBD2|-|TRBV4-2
CASSHPSGESSEQYF
TGTGCCAGCAGCCATCCTAGCGGGGAGTCTTCCGAGCAGTACTTC